These 10 T cell receptor beta chains share one sample of origin, sequenced in a study of cytomegalovirus exposure and HLA in healthy donors (dated by TCRdb to about 2017). Library generation was performed with the immunoSEQ multiplex PCR assay. A mixture of 60 forward primers for TCR Vbeta segments and 13 reverse primers for TCR Jbeta segments was used in the multiplex PCR. This immuneACCESS table, as held by TCRdb, lists in-frame sequences with V and J called but not all clones. Of the missing ones, under half trace to an unresolved V gene in checked studies; the others have no known cause. This sample is represented by just over 150,000 clones; about 88% of them were singletons. Of the sample, 2.3% is held by the ten largest clones. The sample comprised PBMCs. Every receptor here comes from a woman aged 18-29 years in good health and CMV-seronegative.

The chain employs TRBV28 and TRBJ2-5; TRBD2 matches at 7 bases. Germline CDR1 is MDHEN and CDR2 is SYDVKM. The junction had 7 bases not matched to a gene; V was cut back by 3 bases and J by 3 bases. The CDR3 totals 15 residues. The CDR3 DNA is TGTGCCAGCAGTTTTGAGGGAGGGGATGAAGAGACCCAGTACTTC. This gives the protein CASSFEGGDEETQYF.

This sequence joins TRBV4-3 and TRBJ2-7; D remains unclear. Trimming removed 1 base from V and 5 bases from J, with 9 bases in between. CDR3 size: 13 residues. Germline V gives CDR1 LGHNA, CDR2 YSLEER. Here the CDR3 reads CASSQGMSHEQYF. CDR3 nucleotides: TGCGCCAGCAGCCAAGGCATGAGCCACGAGCAGTACTTC.

The CDR3 DNA reads as TGTGCCACCGTCGTGAACACTGAAGCTTTCTTT. This codes for CATVVNTEAFF. This chain links TRBV28 with TRBJ1-1; D unresolved. Trimming stripped 10 bases from V and 0 bases from J, with 6 bases between. Germline V lookup: CDR1 MDHEN, CDR2 SYDVKM. The CDR3 consists of 11 residues.

J is TRBJ1-2 and V is TRBV29-1; no firm D call. Germline V CDR1 and CDR2: SQVTM, ANQGSEA. Trimming took off 4 bases at V and 4 bases at J, with 10 bases between the two ends. CDR3 length: 12 residues. CDR3 DNA: TGCAGCGTTGGTCCAGAAATCTATGGCTACACCTTC. Its translation: CSVGPEIYGYTF.

This chain connects TRBV18 to TRBJ2-5; 8 nucleotides agree with TRBD2. Unmatched junction bases numbered 11, after V lost 0 bases and J lost 5 bases. The length of the CDR3 is 17 residues. CDR1 KGHSH and CDR2 LQKENI come from the germline V gene. The CDR3 loop is CASSPPASGPREETQYF. CDR3 DNA: TGTGCCAGCTCACCACCGGCTAGCGGGCCCCGAGAGGAGACCCAGTACTTC.

The rearrangement links TRBV21-1 to TRBJ2-3; the table's D call, TRBD2, has no DNA check behind it. TRBV21-1 is listed as a pseudogene. This CDR3 comprises 15 residues. CDR3 sequence: CASSKASPGTDTQYF. CDR3 in DNA: TGTGCCAGCAGCAAAGCTTCGCCCGGGACAGATACGCAGTATTTT.

As concerns this clone: At one end the junction does not follow the germline gene, possibly because of a read error. The chain has TRBV7-9 and TRBJ1-1; D unresolved. Germline V CDR1 and CDR2: SEHNR, FQNEAQ (reference sequence). This CDR3 has 17 amino acids. The CDR3 bases are TGTTCCAGCAGCCCCGATTTACGGGGTCGGGCGAACACTGAAGCTTTCTTT. This codes for CSSSPDLRGRANTEAFF.

This clone has a single count. The V call is TRBV2, the J call TRBJ2-2, with TRBD2 as a possible D gene (6 bases). This CDR3 comprises 13 residues. Germline values: CDR1 SNHLY, CDR2 FYNNEI. Trimming took off 6 bases at V and 7 bases at J, with 12 bases between the two ends. CDR3 amino acids: CASSAVGGGELFF. The DNA for the CDR3 is TGTGCCAGCAGCGCCGTCGGGGGCGGGGAGCTGTTTTTT.

This rearrangement joins TRBV6-5 to TRBJ1-4, with no clear D. The germline V and J ends were trimmed by 6 bases and 3 bases, with 5 bases remaining between them. The CDR3 contains 12 residues. Germline lookup yields CDR1 MNHEY and CDR2 SVGAGI. CDR3 bases: TGTGCCAGCAGGAGGGCTAATGAAAAACTGTTTTTT. Protein sequence: CASRRANEKLFF.

The V gene is TRBV4-1, the J gene TRBJ2-5; possibly TRBD1 for D (7 bases). The CDR3 runs 14 residues. Germline-derived CDR1 and CDR2 are MGHRA and YSYEKL. V was pared by 4 bases and J by 3 bases, with 12 bases between. In DNA form, the CDR3 reads TGCGCCAGCAGCCCAACAGGGGAGGAAGAGACCCAGTACTTC. Translated: CASSPTGEEETQYF.